The 2 T cell receptor beta chains below come from one sample, sequenced in a study of beta chain features in type 1 diabetes. Since all of the isolated RNA was reverse transcribed, expressed TCRB transcripts were what got sequenced. Produced via immunoSEQ multiplex PCR; TCRdb's table is partial and in-frame only. The sample yields about 280,000 clones, over 12% seen once. Study-level points and caveats: The study found moderately but significantly shorter TCRB CDR3s in all four CD4+ subsets of Type 1 diabetes patients.

No antigen is known for these receptors. The sample comprised naive CD4+ T cells from blood. All receptors come from a man younger than 30 with type 1 diabetes.

This chain connects TRBV2 to TRBJ2-5, with 11 bases that match TRBD2. The DNA end lines up better with TRBJ2-7; the J call may be wrong. Germline values: CDR1 SNHLY, CDR2 FYNNEI. This CDR3 comprises 13 residues. CDR3 protein: CASSQLAGDEQYF. As DNA, the CDR3 is TGTGCCAGCAGCCAACTAGCGGGAGACGAGCAGTACTTC.

This clone was seen a few times. The V and J genes are TRBV6-6 and TRBJ2-3; TRBD2 matches at 8 bases. The length of the CDR3 is 16 residues. From germline, CDR1 is MNHNY and CDR2 SVGAGI (reference sequence). V shed 6 bases and J 5 bases; nucleotides not matched to a gene: 13. The CDR3 sequence is CASSRPSGPSGDTQYF. Here the CDR3 DNA reads TGTGCCAGCAGCCGGCCTAGCGGGCCCTCGGGAGATACGCAGTATTTT.